This T cell receptor (beta chain) was found in a study of blood T cell repertoires in COVID-19. Study background: The United States, Italy and Spain provided the acute and convalescent COVID-19 samples. The cDNA or gDNA used as material had been derived from T cells, B-cell-depleted T cells, or PBMCs.

Original analysis: Cell counts per sample came from amplifying reference gene primers. Assay used: immunoSEQ multiplex PCR; TCRdb lists only in-frame clones, some missing. Clonal size and the V and J genes are those of that table, whereas D and trimming came from the DNA. The profile shows 150,000 to 200,000 clones, about 88% of them singletons. This CDR3 is built from 13 residues. Between the trimmed V and J ends, which lost 4 bases and 2 bases, there was a span of 7 bases. Germline V gene lookup returns CDR1 LGHDT and CDR2 YNNKEL (reference sequence). The sequencing sample was made of peripheral blood. This clonotype originated in a man between 60 and 75 years old with active or convalescent COVID-19. The V gene is TRBV3-1 (or the pseudogene TRBV3-2), the J gene TRBJ2-3; D is undetermined. CDR3 sequence (DNA): TGTGCCAGCAGCCCTCGCGTCACAGATACGCAGTATTTT. Protein: CASSPRVTDTQYF.